The entry below describes one T cell receptor beta chain. The source of the sample is a study of OX40 agonist ivuxolimab in advanced cancers. TCRdb's copy holds only in-frame clones and misses some; the assay was immunoSEQ multiplex PCR. The sample lists some 41,000 clones; about 86% were seen once. CDR1 and CDR2 from the germline V gene are SGHNT and YYREEE (reference sequence). V was trimmed by 4 bases and J by 7 bases, leaving 14 bases between them. This CDR3 spans 13 amino acids. The sample here was CD4+ or CD8+ T cells sorted from blood, taken in a trial of the OX40 agonist ivuxolimab. V is TRBV5-4 and J is TRBJ2-5, with D perhaps matching TRBD2 (6 bases). This TCR derives from an adult with an advanced solid tumor such as melanoma, head and neck, liver or kidney cancer. The CDR3 sequence is CASSPGTVATQYF. The CDR3 DNA follows: TGTGCCAGCAGCCCGGGGACTGTCGCGACCCAGTACTTC.